The sequence of this TCR beta chain was determined in a study of blood T cells in healthy people across ages. Points from the study as a whole: The recorded TCR beta diversity per million T cells decreased in a roughly linear manner with age.

Trimming cost V 2 bases and J 1 base; bases outside gene matches: 3. Looked up from germline, CDR1 is ENHRY and CDR2 is SYGVKD. This CDR3 is 16 amino acids long. As for this clonotype: The antigen is unknown.

A J-beta primer mix and a sample-barcoded 5' primer were used in a second PCR of about 7 to 12 cycles. Template switching added a 12-random-nucleotide identifier to every cDNA molecule. TCRdb reanalysed the 5' RACE reads using MiXCR and keeps one entry per CDR3 protein. The sample carries about 680,000 distinct CDR3 sequences, 45% to 50% recorded once. Material for sequencing was blood. This TCR derives from a woman aged 55 to 70 in good health. The chain couples TRBV10-3 to TRBJ2-2, with 8 bases fitting TRBD1. The DNA of the CDR3 is TGTGCCATCAGTGAGGGAGGACAGGGGAACACCGGGGAGCTGTTTTTT. It is translated as CAISEGGQGNTGELFF.